This T cell receptor (beta chain) was captured by sequencing in a study of Ad26.COV2.S vaccination and SARS-CoV-2 variants. Profiling relied on immunoSEQ multiplex PCR, and the TCRdb table lists in-frame clones only, not all of them. The sample records 350,000 to 450,000 clones, more than 75% being singletons. As for treatment: 15 to 20 received Ad26.COV2.S at low or high dose, single or two shots; about 5 received placebo; per-sample allocation not given. Sample collection was performed on day 63 after the first vaccine or placebo injection. The CDR3 consists of 17 residues. The V segment lost 5 bases and the J segment 6 bases; nucleotides outside the gene matches: 8. CDR1 and CDR2 from the germline V gene are SGHVS and FQNEAQ.

This material consisted of peripheral blood, taken in a trial of Ad26.COV2.S vaccine versus placebo. The rearrangement joins TRBV7-8 to TRBJ2-1; TRBD2 agrees at 15 bases. The origin of this receptor is a person between 18 and 65 years old who received the Ad26.COV2.S COVID-19 vaccine or a placebo. The CDR3 DNA sequence: TGTGCCAGCAGCCCCGAGGGACTAGCGGGGGGTGGCAATGAGCAGTTCTTC. This translates into CASSPEGLAGGGNEQFF.